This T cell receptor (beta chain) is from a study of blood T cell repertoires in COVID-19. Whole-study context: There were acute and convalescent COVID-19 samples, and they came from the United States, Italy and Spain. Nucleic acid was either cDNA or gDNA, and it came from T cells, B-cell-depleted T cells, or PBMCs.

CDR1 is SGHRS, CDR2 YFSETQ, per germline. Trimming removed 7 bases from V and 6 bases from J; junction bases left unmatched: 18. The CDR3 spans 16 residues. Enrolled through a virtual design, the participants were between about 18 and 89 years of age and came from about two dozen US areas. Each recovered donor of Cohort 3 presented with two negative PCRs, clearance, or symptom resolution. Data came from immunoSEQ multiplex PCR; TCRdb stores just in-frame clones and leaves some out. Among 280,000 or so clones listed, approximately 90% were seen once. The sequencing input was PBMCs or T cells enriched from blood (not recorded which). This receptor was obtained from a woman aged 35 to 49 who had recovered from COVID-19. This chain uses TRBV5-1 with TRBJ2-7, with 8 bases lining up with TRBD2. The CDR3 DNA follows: TGCGCCAGCTCCAGGTTGGCTAGCGGGTCGATTCTCGAGCAGTACTTC. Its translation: CASSRLASGSILEQYF.